This T cell receptor beta chain was identified during a study of blood T cell repertoires in COVID-19. Study-wide background: Specimens from acute and convalescent COVID-19 originated in the United States, Italy and Spain. PBMCs, B-cell-depleted T cells, or T cells provided the cDNA or gDNA that made up the material.

Looked up from germline, CDR1 is MNHNS and CDR2 is SASEGT. The J segment lost 9 bases and the V segment lost 1 base, leaving 7 bases of the junction unmatched. This CDR3 has 14 amino acids. In the source study's methods: Amplified reference gene primers provided the basis for estimating nucleated cell counts. The assay was immunoSEQ multiplex PCR, and TCRdb's table has in-frame clones only and misses some. V and J calls and clone size come straight from that table; D and trimming were deduced from the DNA. The sample lists 150,000 to 200,000 clones, around 77% occurring once. The sequence was collected from a man in his sixties or seventies with active or convalescent COVID-19. The source material was peripheral blood. The chain has TRBV6-1 and TRBJ1-2; 8 bases map to TRBD1. The CDR3 is CASSEDWTGSRYTF. The DNA of the CDR3 is TGTGCCAGCAGTGAAGATTGGACAGGGAGTCGCTACACCTTC.